This T cell receptor beta chain was recorded in a study of Graves' ophthalmopathy and Graves' hyperthyroidism. This clonotype was counted at least ten times. The antigen remains undetermined. It was on clinical symptoms, serum thyroxine, TRAb, thyroid ultrasound and orbital computed tomography that diagnosis relied. Whole-study results and caveats: Blood also held most thyroid clonotypes expanded above 0.001 frequency.

Germline values: CDR1 KGHDR, CDR2 SFDVKD. V gave up 4 bases and J gave up 6 bases, with 12 bases separating them. There are 13 residues in the CDR3. The study amplified TCR beta CDR3 regions using RNA transcripts. RT-PCR was first run with HTBI primers, then multiplex PCR in a second round. Using its own MiXCR run on the multiplex PCR reads, TCRdb lists one record per CDR3 protein. In the table there are under 350,000 distinct CDR3 sequences, about a sixth of which are singletons. This TCR was recovered from an adult man with Graves' ophthalmopathy. Specimen: peripheral blood. The chain carries TRBV24-1 and TRBJ2-7; no firm D call. The CDR3 here is CATSDQDTGEQYF. The CDR3 DNA sequence: TGTGCCACCAGTGACCAAGACACCGGCGAGCAGTACTTC.